Below, 9 T cell receptor beta chains from the same sample are listed, as sequenced in a study of early T cells in non-severe SARS-CoV-2 infection (dated by TCRdb to 2020 to 2023). To prepare the library, 5' RACE was applied. The sequencer listed for this sample is NextSeq 500. TCRdb reran the public reads through fastp at Q25 and MiXCR, keeping productive beta chains. Each CDR3 protein gets just one entry, which takes the most common genes and DNA from the rows behind it. The sample table shows around 80,000 distinct CDR3 sequences, and roughly 13% are seen once. The top ten constitute nearly 6% of the sample. Sequencing was performed on whole blood. Receptors were obtained from an adult who was a healthcare worker with PCR-confirmed SARS-CoV-2 infection or an uninfected control (not recorded which).

This clonotype was observed a few times. A read error may explain this, as a much larger clone is one base away. The genes are TRBV12-3 or TRBV12-4 and TRBJ2-7; D is perhaps TRBD1 or TRBD2 (5 bases each). Trimming left V 3 bases short and J 0 bases short, with 6 bases between. This CDR3 has 13 amino acids. CDR3 sequence reads: CASSLGVSYEQYF. CDR3 coding DNA: TGTGCCAGCAGTTTGGGGGTCTCCTACGAGCAGTACTTC.

This clonotype has just a few counts. The gene calls are TRBV5-1 and TRBJ2-3, with TRBD1 matching over 7 bases. Germline V lookup: CDR1 SGHRS, CDR2 YFSETQ. The CDR3 length is 15 residues. V gave up 0 bases and J gave up 4 bases; unmatched junction bases: 5. CDR3 in amino acids: CASSLAPTGPDTQYF. CDR3 nucleotide sequence: TGCGCCAGCAGCTTGGCCCCGACAGGGCCAGATACGCAGTATTTT.

CDR3 sequence: CASSLVAGPNVNTEAFF. The CDR3 DNA sequence: TGTGCCAGCAGTTTGGTCGCAGGGCCGAACGTGAACACTGAAGCTTTCTTT. The chain employs TRBV12-3 or TRBV12-4 and TRBJ1-1; possible D gene TRBD1, 5 bases. The CDR3 sequence is 17 residues long. V was shortened by 3 bases and J by 0 bases, with 17 bases between the two germline ends.

This chain joins TRBV6-2 or TRBV6-3 and TRBJ2-7; either TRBD1 or TRBD2 may fit D (5 bases each). Germline V gene data show CDR1 as MNHEY and CDR2 as SVGEGT. This CDR3 is 13 amino acids long. V lost 1 base, J lost 4 bases, and 8 bases lay in between. The CDR3 protein is CASSYLGEYEQYF. CDR3 sequence (DNA): TGTGCCAGCAGTTACTTAGGGGAGTACGAGCAGTACTTC.

In DNA, the CDR3 is TGTGCCAGCAGTTTGATGGGTTTCGGTACCGGGGAGCTGTTTTTT. This translates into CASSLMGFGTGELFF. The gene calls are TRBV12-3 or TRBV12-4 and TRBJ2-2; D remains unclear. The V end was cut by 3 bases, the J end by 5 bases, with 13 bases between. The CDR3 spans 15 residues.

A few counts support this clonotype. The V call is TRBV10-1, the J call TRBJ1-1; D gene ambiguous. Germline V gene data show CDR1 as WNHNN and CDR2 as SYGVQD (reference sequence). Deletions cut 3 bases from V and 5 bases from J, with 13 bases between. The CDR3 has 14 amino acids. In DNA, the CDR3 is TGCGCCAGCAGTGATCGGATTTTGGGAACTGAAGCTTTCTTT. The encoded protein is CASSDRILGTEAFF.

This clonotype has just a few counts. V and J are TRBV20-1 and TRBJ2-7; D is possibly TRBD1 or TRBD2 (5 bases each). Trimming took 1 base from V and 9 from J, leaving 16 bases between them. In germline, CDR1 is DFQATT, CDR2 SNEGSKA (reference sequence). CDR3 length equals 13 residues. The CDR3 loop reads CSARAGTPPGQYF. CDR3 nucleotides: TGCAGTGCTAGAGCTGGGACCCCGCCAGGGCAGTACTTC.

This clonotype was found many times. The rearrangement joins TRBV28 to TRBJ1-1; 10 bases line up with TRBD1. V shed 5 bases and J 5 bases; nucleotides not matched to a gene: 8. Germline CDR1 MDHEN, CDR2 SYDVKM. There are 15 residues in the CDR3. The CDR3 protein is CASSPPGTGDTEAFF. In nucleotides, the CDR3 is TGTGCCAGCAGTCCCCCCGGGACAGGGGATACTGAAGCTTTCTTT.

The rearrangement links TRBV6-5 to TRBJ2-7, with 8 bases fitting TRBD1. There are 15 residues in the CDR3. CDR1 and CDR2 (germline): MNHEY, SVGAGI. Germline trimming cut 2 bases from V and 2 bases from J; bases unmatched to any gene: 5. CDR3 sequence: CASSYTGQGTYEQYF. The DNA for the CDR3 is TGTGCCAGCAGTTACACCGGACAGGGTACCTACGAGCAGTACTTC.